The subject of this entry is one T cell receptor beta chain. Its antigen is unknown. This may arise from a read error, as a much more abundant clone is one base away. The CDR3 loop spans 15 amino acids. CDR1 and CDR2 from the germline V gene are MNHEY and SVGAGI. A second PCR, run for roughly 7 to 12 cycles, used a sample-barcoded 5' primer plus a J-beta primer mix. Every molecule of cDNA carried a tag from a template-switch adaptor with 12 random nucleotides. MiXCR, applied by TCRdb to the 5' RACE reads, yields one record per CDR3 protein. The data show 650,000 to 1,000,000 distinct CDR3 sequences, around 34% seen once. This record comes from a study of blood T cells in healthy people across ages. Study results and caveats: Unsorted PBMCs prevented conclusive naive versus antigen-experienced comparison. A strong correlation between TCR beta diversity and naive T cell percentage was seen.

The TCR comes from a man between 18 and 35 years old in good health. The J gene is TRBJ2-7, the V gene TRBV6-5; perhaps TRBD1 as D (6 bases). Sequenced material: blood. The CDR3 bases are TGTCCCAGCAGTTCCTCAGGCACAGGGCGCTACGAGCAGTACTTC. It is translated as CPSSSSGTGRYEQYF.